This T cell receptor (beta chain) is from a study of patients and donors after allogeneic stem cell transplantation. TCRdb reprocessed the RT-PCR reads with MiXCR, giving one entry per CDR3 protein. In the table there are 150,000 to 250,000 distinct CDR3 sequences, approximately 41% of which are singletons. The ends were cut back, 5 bases at V and 4 bases at J, with 20 bases in the middle. The CDR3 has 15 amino acids. Germline V gives CDR1 DFQATT, CDR2 SNEGSKA (reference sequence). This receptor was identified in a human donor who was either an allogeneic HSCT recipient or a stem cell or donor lymphocyte infusion donor (not recorded which). It is not recorded whose cells these are; they may come from a transplant donor. The chain combines TRBV20-1 with TRBJ1-1, with D possibly being TRBD1 (5 bases). Sequencing was carried out using blood, either unsorted or a sorted T cell fraction (not recorded which). The CDR3 bases are TGCAGTGCTGGCAGGGTAGTAGTCGGCCTCACTGAAGCTTTCTTT. It yields the protein CSAGRVVVGLTEAFF.